This T cell receptor beta chain was found in a study of cytomegalovirus exposure and HLA in healthy donors. Study-wide results and caveats: Roughly even sequencing depth across donors was the assumption behind the presence/absence analyses. As a later analysis showed, several of the most significant clusters appeared to be linked to common viral pathogens. Further analysis, carried out later, found HLA-associated TCR beta chains more clonally expanded than equally common other chains.

The J segment lost 8 bases and the V segment lost 1 base, leaving 5 bases of the junction unmatched. From germline, CDR1 is LGHNA and CDR2 YNFKEQ. The CDR3 is 15 residues long. For this clone: What it recognizes is unknown.

PCR employed 60 Vbeta and 13 Jbeta primers. This table comes from immunoSEQ multiplex PCR, and its TCRdb copy is limited to in-frame clones, with some not included. Seen here are a few hundred thousand clones, 70% to 90% observed once, and the top ten hold 8%. The specimen was PBMCs. V usage is TRBV4-2 and J usage is TRBJ1-4; 9 positions match TRBD1. This clonotype was obtained from a woman in her sixties in good health and CMV-seropositive. CDR3 nucleotides: TGTGCCAGCAGCCAAGTCGGGACAGGGTGGGAAAAACTGTTTTTT. This sequence encodes CASSQVGTGWEKLFF.